This note documents a single T cell receptor (beta chain) sequence. Its antigen is currently unknown. The sample is drawn from a study of T-cell memory formation after mild COVID-19. CDR1 and CDR2 (germline): DFQATT, SNEGSKA (reference sequence). This CDR3 has 12 amino acids. V shed 3 bases and J shed 6 bases, with 11 bases lying between them. Each CDR3 protein gets one entry after TCRdb re-called the 5' RACE reads with MiXCR. Of 300,000 to 400,000 distinct CDR3 sequences listed, around 15% are singletons. Study-wide results and caveats: Of the contracting clones, CD4+ ones lay mainly in CM and EM, and CD8+ ones in EMRA.

The clonotype comes from a man aged 18 to 30 who had mild COVID-19 (a few samples of this study predate the infection). Cell type and time point are not known. Sequenced: PBMCs or a T cell subset sorted from them (not recorded which). The V gene is TRBV20-1, the J gene TRBJ1-2; no definite D call. The CDR3: CSARNGVDGYTF. The CDR3, as DNA: TGCAGTGCTAGGAACGGGGTCGATGGCTACACCTTC.